A selection of T cell receptor beta chains follows, all from one sample in a study of blood T cell repertoires in COVID-19. Sequencing was performed with immunoSEQ multiplex PCR; in TCRdb, only in-frame clones are kept and a portion is missing. Of some 96,000 clones listed, around 81% are singletons. What was sequenced was peripheral blood. The receptors originated from a man aged 45-65 years with active or convalescent COVID-19. Both conserved end residues are part of each CDR3. The D gene is left open where the match is weak. Not every row has a clone size; where given, it reads once, few, many or a size class.

.	TRBV6-5	TRBJ2-3	.	CASSYSPRTDTQYF	TGTGCCAGCAGTTACAGCCCCCGCACAGATACGCAGTATTTT
.	TRBV3-1/TRBV3-2	TRBJ2-7	.	CASSQAFEQYF	TGTGCCAGCAGCCAAGCATTCGAGCAGTACTTC
.	TRBV25-1	TRBJ1-2	TRBD1	CASGETGGLYGYTF	TGTGCCAGTGGGGAGACAGGGGGCCTCTATGGCTACACCTTC
.	TRBV6-5	TRBJ2-7	TRBD1	CAVGQGSEQYF	TGTGCCGTCGGACAGGGGAGCGAGCAGTACTTC
.	TRBV5-4	TRBJ2-2	.	CASSGTGTNTGELFF	TGTGCCAGCAGCGGTACCGGGACAAACACCGGGGAGCTGTTTTTT
few	TRBV9	TRBJ2-3	.	CASSVQATTDTQYF	TGTGCCAGCAGCGTACAGGCTACTACAGATACGCAGTATTTT
.	TRBV3-1/TRBV3-2	TRBJ2-3	TRBD2	CASSQPAGGTSDTQYF	TGTGCCAGCAGCCAACCGGCGGGGGGGACTTCAGATACGCAGTATTTT
.	TRBV3-1/TRBV3-2	TRBJ2-7	TRBD2	CASSQDWASGSEQYF	TGTGCCAGCAGCCAAGATTGGGCTAGCGGGAGCGAGCAGTACTTC
.	TRBV11-3	TRBJ2-7	TRBD1	CASSPSAGGAYEQYF	TGTGCCAGCAGCCCAAGTGCAGGGGGCGCCTACGAGCAGTACTTC
.	TRBV5-4	TRBJ2-1	.	CASSLVGGSYNEQFF	TGTGCCAGCAGCTTGGTAGGGGGCTCCTACAATGAGCAGTTCTTC
.	TRBV9	TRBJ1-4	.	CASSGGGPNEKLFF	TGTGCCAGCAGCGGAGGAGGGCCCAATGAAAAACTGTTTTTT
.	TRBV20-1	TRBJ1-5	.	CSASKGVSEQPQHF	TGCAGTGCTAGTAAGGGGGTTAGTGAACAGCCCCAGCATTTT
few	TRBV5-4	TRBJ2-1	TRBD2	CASNVAGGSSYNEQFF	TGTGCCAGCAATGTAGCGGGAGGGAGCTCCTACAATGAGCAGTTCTTC
.	TRBV5-6	TRBJ1-5	.	CASSLYSNVRPQHF	TGTGCCAGCAGCTTGTACTCAAACGTACGGCCCCAGCATTTT
.	TRBV5-4	TRBJ2-3	TRBD2	CASSFLAGTDTQYF	TGTGCCAGCAGCTTCCTAGCGGGGACAGATACGCAGTATTTT